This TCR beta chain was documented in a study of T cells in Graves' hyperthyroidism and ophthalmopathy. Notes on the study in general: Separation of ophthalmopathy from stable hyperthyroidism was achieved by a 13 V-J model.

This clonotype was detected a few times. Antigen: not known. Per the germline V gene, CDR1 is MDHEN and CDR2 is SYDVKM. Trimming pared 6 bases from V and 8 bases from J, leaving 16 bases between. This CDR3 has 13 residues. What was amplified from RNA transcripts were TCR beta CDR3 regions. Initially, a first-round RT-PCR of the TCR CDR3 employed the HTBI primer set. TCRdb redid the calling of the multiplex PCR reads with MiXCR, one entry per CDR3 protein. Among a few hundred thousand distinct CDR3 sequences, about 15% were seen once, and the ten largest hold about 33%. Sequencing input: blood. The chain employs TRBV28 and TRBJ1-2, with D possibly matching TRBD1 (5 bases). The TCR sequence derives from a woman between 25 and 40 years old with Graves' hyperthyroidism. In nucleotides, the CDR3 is TGTGCCAGCAGCCTGGGGGGAATACGGGGCTACACCTTC. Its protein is CASSLGGIRGYTF.